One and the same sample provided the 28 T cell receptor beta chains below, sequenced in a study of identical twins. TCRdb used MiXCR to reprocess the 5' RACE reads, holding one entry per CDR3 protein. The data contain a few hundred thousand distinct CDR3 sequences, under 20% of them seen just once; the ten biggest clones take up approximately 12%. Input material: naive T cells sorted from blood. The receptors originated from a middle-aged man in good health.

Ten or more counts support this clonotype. The CDR3 DNA sequence: TGTGCCAGCAGCCCACGCCCCACGGGGCCGATCTCCTACGAGCAGTACTTC. This gives the protein CASSPRPTGPISYEQYF. The chain has TRBV6-2 or TRBV6-3 and TRBJ2-7; either TRBD1 or TRBD2 may fit D (5 bases each). There are 17 residues in the CDR3. Trimming left V 6 bases short and J 0 bases short, with 21 bases between. CDR1 is MNHEY, CDR2 SVGEGT, per germline.

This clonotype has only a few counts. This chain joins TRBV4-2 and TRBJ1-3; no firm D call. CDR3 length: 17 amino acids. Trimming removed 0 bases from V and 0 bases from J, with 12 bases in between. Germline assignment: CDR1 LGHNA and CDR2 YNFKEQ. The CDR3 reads CASSQEHSPSSGNTIYF. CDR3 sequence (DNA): TGTGCCAGCAGCCAAGAGCACAGCCCGAGCTCTGGAAACACCATATATTTT.

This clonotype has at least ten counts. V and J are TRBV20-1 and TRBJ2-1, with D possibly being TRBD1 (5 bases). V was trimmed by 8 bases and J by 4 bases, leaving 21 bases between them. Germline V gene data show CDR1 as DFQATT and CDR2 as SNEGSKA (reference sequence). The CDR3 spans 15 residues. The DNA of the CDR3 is TGCAGTTTACAATATAGGGGCCCGTCGTACAATGAGCAGTTCTTC. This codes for CSLQYRGPSYNEQFF.

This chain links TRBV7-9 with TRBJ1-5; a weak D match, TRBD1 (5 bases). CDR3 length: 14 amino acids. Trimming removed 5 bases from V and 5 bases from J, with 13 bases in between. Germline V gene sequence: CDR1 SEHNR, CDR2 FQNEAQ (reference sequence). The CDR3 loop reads CASSNRGDYQPQHF. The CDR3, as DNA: TGTGCCAGCAGCAATCGGGGGGATTATCAGCCCCAGCATTTT.

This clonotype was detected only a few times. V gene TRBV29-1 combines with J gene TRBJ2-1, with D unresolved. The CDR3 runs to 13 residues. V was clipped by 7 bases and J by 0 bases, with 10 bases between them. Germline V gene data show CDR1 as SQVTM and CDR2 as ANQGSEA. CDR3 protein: CSADSSSYNEQFF. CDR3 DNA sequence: TGCAGCGCAGACTCGAGCTCCTACAATGAGCAGTTCTTC.

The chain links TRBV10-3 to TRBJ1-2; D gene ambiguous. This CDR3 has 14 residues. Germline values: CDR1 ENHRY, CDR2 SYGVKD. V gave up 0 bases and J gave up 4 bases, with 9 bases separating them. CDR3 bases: TGTGCCATCAGTGAGTCACAAGACACCTATGGCTACACCTTC. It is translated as CAISESQDTYGYTF.

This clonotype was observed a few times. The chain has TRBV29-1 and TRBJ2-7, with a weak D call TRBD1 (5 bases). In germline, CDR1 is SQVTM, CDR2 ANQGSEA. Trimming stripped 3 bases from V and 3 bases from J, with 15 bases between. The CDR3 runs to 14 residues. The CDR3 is CSVDTGEKGYEQYF. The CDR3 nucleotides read TGCAGCGTTGATACAGGAGAAAAGGGCTACGAGCAGTACTTC.

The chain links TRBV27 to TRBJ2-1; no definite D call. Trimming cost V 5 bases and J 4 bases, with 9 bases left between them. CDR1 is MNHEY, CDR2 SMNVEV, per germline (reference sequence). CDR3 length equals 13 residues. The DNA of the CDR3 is TGTGCCAGCAGTACCGACGGGTACAATGAGCAGTTCTTC. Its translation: CASSTDGYNEQFF.

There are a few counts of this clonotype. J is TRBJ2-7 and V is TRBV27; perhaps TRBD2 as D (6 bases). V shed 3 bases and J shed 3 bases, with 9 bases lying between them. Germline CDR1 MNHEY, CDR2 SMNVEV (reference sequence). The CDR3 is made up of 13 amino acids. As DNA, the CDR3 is TGTGCCAGCAGTTTTAACGGGGGCTACGAGCAGTACTTC. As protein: CASSFNGGYEQYF.

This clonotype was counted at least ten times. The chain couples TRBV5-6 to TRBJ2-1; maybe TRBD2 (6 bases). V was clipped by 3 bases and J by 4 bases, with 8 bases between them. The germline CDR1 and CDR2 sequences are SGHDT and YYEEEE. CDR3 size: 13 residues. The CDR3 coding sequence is TGTGCCAGCAGCTCCGGGACTTACAATGAGCAGTTCTTC. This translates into CASSSGTYNEQFF.

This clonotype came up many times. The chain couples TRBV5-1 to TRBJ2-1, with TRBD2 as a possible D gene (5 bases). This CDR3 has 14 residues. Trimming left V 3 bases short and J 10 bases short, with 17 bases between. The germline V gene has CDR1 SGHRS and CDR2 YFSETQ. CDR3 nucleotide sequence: TGCGCCAGCAGCTACGAAGACTATTATCGCGAGCAGTTCTTC. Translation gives CASSYEDYYREQFF. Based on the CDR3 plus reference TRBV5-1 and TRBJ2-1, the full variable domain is KAGVTQTPRYLIKTRGQQVTLSCSPISGHRSVSWYQQTPGQGLQFLFEYFSETQRNKGNFPGRFSGRQFSNSRSEMNVSTLELGDSALYLCASSYEDYYREQFFGPGTRLTVL.

The CDR3 loop reads CASSQGRPYYGYTF. CDR3 nucleotides: TGCGCCAGCAGCCAGGGGCGCCCTTACTATGGCTACACCTTC. The chain uses TRBV4-1 and TRBJ1-2; maybe TRBD1 (5 bases). The CDR3 is made up of 14 amino acids. V was trimmed by 3 bases and J by 3 bases, leaving 11 bases between them. Germline V lookup: CDR1 MGHRA, CDR2 YSYEKL.

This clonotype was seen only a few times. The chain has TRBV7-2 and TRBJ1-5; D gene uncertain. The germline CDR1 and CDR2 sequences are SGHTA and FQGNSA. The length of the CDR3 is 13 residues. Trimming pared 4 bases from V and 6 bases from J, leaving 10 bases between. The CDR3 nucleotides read TGTGCCAGCAGCTGGAAAAGTGGTCAGCCCCAGCATTTT. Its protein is CASSWKSGQPQHF.

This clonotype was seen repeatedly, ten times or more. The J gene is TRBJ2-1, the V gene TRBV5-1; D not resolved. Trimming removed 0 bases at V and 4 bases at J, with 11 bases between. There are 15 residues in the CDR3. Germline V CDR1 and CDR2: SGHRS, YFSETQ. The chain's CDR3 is CASSLEGHQYNEQFF. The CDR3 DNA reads TGCGCCAGCAGCTTGGAAGGCCACCAGTACAATGAGCAGTTCTTC.

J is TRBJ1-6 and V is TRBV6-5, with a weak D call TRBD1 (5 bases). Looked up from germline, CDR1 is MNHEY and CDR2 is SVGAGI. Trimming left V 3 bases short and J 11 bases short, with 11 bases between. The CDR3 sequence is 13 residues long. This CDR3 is CASSYDSRPPLHF. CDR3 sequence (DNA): TGTGCCAGCAGTTATGACAGCCGCCCACCCCTCCACTTT.

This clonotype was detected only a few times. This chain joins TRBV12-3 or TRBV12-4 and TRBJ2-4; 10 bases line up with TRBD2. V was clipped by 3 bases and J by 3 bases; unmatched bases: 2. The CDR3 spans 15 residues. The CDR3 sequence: CASSLPSGSKNIQYF. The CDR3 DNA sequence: TGTGCCAGCAGTTTGCCTAGCGGGAGCAAAAACATTCAGTACTTC.

The CDR3 spells CASSGGHYSSYEQYF. The CDR3 coding sequence is TGTGCCAGCTCAGGCGGGCATTACAGCTCCTACGAGCAGTACTTC. The rearrangement uses TRBV18 and TRBJ2-7, with TRBD2 as a possible D gene (5 bases). V was trimmed by 5 bases and J by 0 bases, leaving 14 bases between them. CDR1 is KGHSH, CDR2 LQKENI, per germline. The CDR3 length is 15 residues.

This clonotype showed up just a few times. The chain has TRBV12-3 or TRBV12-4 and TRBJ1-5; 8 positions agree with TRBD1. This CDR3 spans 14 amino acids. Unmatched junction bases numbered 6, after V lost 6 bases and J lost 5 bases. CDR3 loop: CASRRTGGDQPQHF. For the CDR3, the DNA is TGTGCCAGCAGACGAACAGGGGGGGATCAGCCCCAGCATTTT.

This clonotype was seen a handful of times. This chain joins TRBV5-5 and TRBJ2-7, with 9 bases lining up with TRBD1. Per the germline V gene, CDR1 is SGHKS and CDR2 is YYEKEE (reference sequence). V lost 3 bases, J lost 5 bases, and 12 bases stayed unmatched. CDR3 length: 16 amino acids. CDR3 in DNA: TGTGCCAGCAGCTCGATCCTCGGACAGGGGCTGGACGAGCAGTACTTC. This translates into CASSSILGQGLDEQYF.

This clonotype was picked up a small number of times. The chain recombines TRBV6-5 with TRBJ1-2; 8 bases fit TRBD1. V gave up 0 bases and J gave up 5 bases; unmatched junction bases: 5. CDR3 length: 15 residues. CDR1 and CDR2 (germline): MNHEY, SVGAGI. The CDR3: CASSYSDRGLYGYTF. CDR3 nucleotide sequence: TGTGCCAGCAGTTACTCAGACAGGGGCCTGTATGGCTACACCTTC.

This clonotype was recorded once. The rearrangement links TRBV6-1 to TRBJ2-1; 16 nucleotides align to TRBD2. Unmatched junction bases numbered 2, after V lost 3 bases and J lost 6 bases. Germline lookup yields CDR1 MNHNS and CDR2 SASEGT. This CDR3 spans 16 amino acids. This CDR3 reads CASSDGTSGRGNEQFF. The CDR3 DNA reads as TGTGCCAGCAGTGATGGGACTAGCGGGAGGGGCAATGAGCAGTTCTTC.

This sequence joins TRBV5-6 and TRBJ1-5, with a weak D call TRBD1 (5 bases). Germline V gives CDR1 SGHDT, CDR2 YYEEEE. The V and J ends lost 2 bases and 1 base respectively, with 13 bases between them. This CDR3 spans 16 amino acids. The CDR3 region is CASSFSQGGSNQPQHF. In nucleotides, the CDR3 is TGTGCCAGCAGCTTCTCGCAGGGAGGCAGCAATCAGCCCCAGCATTTT.

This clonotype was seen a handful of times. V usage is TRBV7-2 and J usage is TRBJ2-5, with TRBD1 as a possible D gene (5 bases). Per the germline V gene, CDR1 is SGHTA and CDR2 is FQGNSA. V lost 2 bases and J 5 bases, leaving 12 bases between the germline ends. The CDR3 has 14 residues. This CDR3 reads CASSLFAGMETQYF. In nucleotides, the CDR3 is TGTGCCAGCAGCTTATTTGCAGGGATGGAGACCCAGTACTTC.

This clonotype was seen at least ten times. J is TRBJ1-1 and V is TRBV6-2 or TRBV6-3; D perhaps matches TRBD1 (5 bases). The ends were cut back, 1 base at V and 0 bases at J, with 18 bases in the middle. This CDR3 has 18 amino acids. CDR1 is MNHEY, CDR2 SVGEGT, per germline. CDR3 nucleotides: TGTGCCAGCAGTTACTGGCGCCGCAGGGCTGACATGAACACTGAAGCTTTCTTT. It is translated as CASSYWRRRADMNTEAFF.

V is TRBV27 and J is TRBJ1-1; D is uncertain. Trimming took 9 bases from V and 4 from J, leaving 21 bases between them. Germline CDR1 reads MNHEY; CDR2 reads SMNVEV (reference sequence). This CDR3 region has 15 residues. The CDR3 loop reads CASNLSAARGTEAFF. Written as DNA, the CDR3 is TGTGCCAGTAACCTTAGCGCGGCGCGGGGCACTGAAGCTTTCTTT.

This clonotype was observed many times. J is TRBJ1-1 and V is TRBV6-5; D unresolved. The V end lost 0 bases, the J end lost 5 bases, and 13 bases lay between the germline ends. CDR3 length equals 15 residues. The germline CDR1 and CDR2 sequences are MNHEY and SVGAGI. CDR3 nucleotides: TGTGCCAGCAGTTACTCGACGTCAGTGGGGACTGAAGCTTTCTTT. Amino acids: CASSYSTSVGTEAFF.

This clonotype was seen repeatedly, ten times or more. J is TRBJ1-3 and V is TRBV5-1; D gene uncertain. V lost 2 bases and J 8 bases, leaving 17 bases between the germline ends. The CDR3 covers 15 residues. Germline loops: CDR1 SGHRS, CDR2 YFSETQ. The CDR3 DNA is TGCGCCAGCAGCTTAGCCGGGCCGAGCGGCGACACCATATATTTT. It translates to CASSLAGPSGDTIYF.

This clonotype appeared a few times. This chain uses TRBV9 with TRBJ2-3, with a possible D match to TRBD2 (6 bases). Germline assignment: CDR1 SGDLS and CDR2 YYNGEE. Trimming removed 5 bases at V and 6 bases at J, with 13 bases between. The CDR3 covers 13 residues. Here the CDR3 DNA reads TGTGCCAGCAGTGGTGGGGCGGGGGATACGCAGTATTTT. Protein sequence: CASSGGAGDTQYF.